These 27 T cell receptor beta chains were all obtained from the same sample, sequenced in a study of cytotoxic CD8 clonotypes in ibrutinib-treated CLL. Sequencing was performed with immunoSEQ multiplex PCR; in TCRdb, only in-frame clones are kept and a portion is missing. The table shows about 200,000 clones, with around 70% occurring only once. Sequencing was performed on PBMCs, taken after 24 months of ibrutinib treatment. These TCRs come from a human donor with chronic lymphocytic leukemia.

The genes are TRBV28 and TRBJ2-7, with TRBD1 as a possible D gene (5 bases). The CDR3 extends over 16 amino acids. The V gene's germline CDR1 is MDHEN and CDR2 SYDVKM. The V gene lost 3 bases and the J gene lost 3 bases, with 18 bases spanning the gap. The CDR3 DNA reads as TGTGCCAGCAGTTTTGACTTAGGGCTAGGGGACTACGAGCAGTACTTC. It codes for CASSFDLGLGDYEQYF.

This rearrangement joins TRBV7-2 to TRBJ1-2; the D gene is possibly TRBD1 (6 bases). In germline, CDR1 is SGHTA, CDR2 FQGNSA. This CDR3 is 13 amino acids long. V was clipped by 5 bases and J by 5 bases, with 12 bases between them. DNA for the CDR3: TGTGCCAGCAGCAGGCAGGGGTTTTATGGCTACACCTTC. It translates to CASSRQGFYGYTF.

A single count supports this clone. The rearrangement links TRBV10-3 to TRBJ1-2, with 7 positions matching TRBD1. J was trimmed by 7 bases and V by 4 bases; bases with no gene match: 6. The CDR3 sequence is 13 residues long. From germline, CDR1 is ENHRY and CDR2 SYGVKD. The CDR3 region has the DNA TGTGCCATCAGTGCTGACAGGGCCGGTGGCTACACCTTC. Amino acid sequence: CAISADRAGGYTF.

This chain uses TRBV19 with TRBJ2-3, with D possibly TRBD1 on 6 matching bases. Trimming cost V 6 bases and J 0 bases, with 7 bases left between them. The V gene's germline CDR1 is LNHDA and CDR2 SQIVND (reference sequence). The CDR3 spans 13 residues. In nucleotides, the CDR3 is TGTGCCAGTAGGGGGGCTAGCACAGATACGCAGTATTTT. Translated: CASRGASTDTQYF.

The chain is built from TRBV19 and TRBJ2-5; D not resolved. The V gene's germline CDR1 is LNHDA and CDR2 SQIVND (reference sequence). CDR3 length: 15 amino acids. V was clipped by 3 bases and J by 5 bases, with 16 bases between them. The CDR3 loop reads CASSISRFVGETQYF. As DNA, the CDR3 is TGTGCCAGTAGTATCTCACGGTTCGTTGGGGAGACCCAGTACTTC.

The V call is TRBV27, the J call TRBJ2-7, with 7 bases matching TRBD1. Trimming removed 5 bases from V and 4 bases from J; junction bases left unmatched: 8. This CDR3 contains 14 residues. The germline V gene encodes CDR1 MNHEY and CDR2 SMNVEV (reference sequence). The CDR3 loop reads CASSPGQQGYEQYF. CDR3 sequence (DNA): TGTGCCAGCAGTCCGGGACAGCAGGGGTACGAGCAGTACTTC.

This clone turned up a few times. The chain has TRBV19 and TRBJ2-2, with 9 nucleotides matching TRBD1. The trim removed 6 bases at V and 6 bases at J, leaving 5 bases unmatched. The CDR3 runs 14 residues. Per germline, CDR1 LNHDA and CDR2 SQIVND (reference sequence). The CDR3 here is CASRGTGRAGELFF. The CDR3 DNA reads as TGTGCCAGTAGGGGGACAGGGCGGGCCGGGGAGCTGTTTTTT.

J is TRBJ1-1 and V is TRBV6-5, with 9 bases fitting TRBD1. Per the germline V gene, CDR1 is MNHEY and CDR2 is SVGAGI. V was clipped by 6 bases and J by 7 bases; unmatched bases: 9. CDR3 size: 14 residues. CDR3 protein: CASRWDREKGEAFF. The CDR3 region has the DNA TGTGCCAGCAGATGGGACAGGGAGAAGGGTGAAGCTTTCTTT.

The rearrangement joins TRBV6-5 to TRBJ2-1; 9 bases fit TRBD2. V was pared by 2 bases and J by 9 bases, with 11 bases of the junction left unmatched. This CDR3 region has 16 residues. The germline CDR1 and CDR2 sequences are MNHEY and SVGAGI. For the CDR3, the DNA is TGTGCCAGCAGTTACCACATAGCGGGAGTAAGTGGTGAGCAGTTCTTC. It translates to CASSYHIAGVSGEQFF.

The CDR3 DNA reads TGTGCCAGCAGCAACGGGGGGGAAAATGAAAAACTGTTTTTT. Translation gives CASSNGGENEKLFF. The chain has TRBV6-5 and TRBJ1-4; TRBD1 might be the D (5 bases). V dropped 6 bases and J dropped 5 bases, with 13 bases sitting between them. The germline gives CDR1 MNHEY, CDR2 SVGAGI. CDR3 length: 14 amino acids.

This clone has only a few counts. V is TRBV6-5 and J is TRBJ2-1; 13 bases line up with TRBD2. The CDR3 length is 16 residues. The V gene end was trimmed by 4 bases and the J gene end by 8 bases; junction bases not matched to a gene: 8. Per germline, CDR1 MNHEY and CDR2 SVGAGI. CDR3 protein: CASSFRGTSGNDEQFF. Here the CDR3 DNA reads TGTGCCAGCAGTTTCCGCGGGACTAGCGGGAACGATGAGCAGTTCTTC.

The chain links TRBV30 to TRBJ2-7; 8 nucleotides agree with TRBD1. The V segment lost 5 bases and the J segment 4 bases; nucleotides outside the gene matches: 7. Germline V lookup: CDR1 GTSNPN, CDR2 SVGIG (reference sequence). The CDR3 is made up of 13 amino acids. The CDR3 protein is CAWVGQGRYEQYF. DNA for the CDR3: TGTGCCTGGGTTGGACAGGGTCGATACGAGCAGTACTTC.

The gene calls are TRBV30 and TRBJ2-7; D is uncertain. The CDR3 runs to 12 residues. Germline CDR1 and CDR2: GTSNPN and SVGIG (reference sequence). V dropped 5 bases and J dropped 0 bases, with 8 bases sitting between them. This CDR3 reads CAWRSYSYEQYF. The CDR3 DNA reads TGTGCCTGGCGGAGTTACTCCTACGAGCAGTACTTC.

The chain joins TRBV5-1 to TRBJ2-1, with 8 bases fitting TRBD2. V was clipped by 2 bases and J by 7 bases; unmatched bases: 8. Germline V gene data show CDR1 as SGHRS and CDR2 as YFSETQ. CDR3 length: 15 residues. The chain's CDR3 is CASSLSAGAGNEQFF. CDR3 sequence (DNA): TGCGCCAGCAGCTTATCAGCGGGAGCGGGAAATGAGCAGTTCTTC. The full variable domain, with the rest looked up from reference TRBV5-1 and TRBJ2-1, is KAGVTQTPRYLIKTRGQQVTLSCSPISGHRSVSWYQQTPGQGLQFLFEYFSETQRNKGNFPGRFSGRQFSNSRSEMNVSTLELGDSALYLCASSLSAGAGNEQFFGPGTRLTVL.

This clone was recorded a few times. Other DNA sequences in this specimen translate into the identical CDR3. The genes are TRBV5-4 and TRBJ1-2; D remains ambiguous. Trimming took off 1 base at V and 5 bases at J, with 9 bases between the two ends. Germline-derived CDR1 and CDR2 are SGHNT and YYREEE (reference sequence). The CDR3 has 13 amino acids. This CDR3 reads CASSLFAGYGYTF. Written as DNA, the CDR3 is TGTGCCAGCAGCTTGTTCGCCGGGTATGGCTACACCTTC.

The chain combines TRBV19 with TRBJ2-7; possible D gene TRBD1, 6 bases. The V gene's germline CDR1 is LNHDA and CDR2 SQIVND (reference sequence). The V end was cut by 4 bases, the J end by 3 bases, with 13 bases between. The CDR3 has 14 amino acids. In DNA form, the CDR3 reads TGTGCCAGTAGTACCAGGACAGCGAGCTACGAGCAGTACTTC. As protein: CASSTRTASYEQYF.

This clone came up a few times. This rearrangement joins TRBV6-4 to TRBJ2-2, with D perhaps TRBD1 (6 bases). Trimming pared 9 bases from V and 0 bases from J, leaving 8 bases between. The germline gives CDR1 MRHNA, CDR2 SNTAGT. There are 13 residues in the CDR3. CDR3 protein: CASGQSNTGELFF. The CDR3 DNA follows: TGTGCCAGTGGACAGTCGAACACCGGGGAGCTGTTTTTT.

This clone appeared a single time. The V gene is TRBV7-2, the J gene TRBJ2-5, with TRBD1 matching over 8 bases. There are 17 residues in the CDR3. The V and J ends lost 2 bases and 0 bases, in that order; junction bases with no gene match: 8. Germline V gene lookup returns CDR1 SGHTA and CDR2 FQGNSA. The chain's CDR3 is CASSLTSGGMYQETQYF. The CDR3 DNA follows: TGTGCCAGCAGCTTAACCTCAGGGGGCATGTACCAAGAGACCCAGTACTTC.

CDR3 protein: CASSRSSGVNNEQFF. The DNA for the CDR3 is TGCGCCAGCAGCCGATCCTCGGGGGTGAACAATGAGCAGTTCTTC. The V gene is TRBV4-3, the J gene TRBJ2-1, with D possibly matching TRBD2 (6 bases). Germline-derived CDR1 and CDR2 are LGHNA and YSLEER. This CDR3 has 15 amino acids. V dropped 4 bases and J dropped 5 bases, with 15 bases sitting between them.

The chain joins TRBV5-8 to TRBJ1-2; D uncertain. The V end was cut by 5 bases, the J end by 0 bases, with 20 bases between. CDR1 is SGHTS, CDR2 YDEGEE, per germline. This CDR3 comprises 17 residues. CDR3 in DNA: TGTGCCAGCAGTAGCAGTTTATTCGCCGGGTCTAACTATGGCTACACCTTC. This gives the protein CASSSSLFAGSNYGYTF. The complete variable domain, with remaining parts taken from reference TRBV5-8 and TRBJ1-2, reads EAGVTQSPTHLIKTRGQQATLRCSPISGHTSVYWYQQALGLGLQFLLWYDEGEERNRGNFPPRFSGRQFPNYSSELNVNALELEDSALYLCASSSSLFAGSNYGYTFGSGTRLTVV.

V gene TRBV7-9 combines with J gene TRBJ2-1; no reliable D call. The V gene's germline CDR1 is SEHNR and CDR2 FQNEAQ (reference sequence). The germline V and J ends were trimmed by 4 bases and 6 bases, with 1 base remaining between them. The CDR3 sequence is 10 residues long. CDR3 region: CASSSNEQFF. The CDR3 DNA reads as TGTGCCAGCAGCTCCAATGAGCAGTTCTTC. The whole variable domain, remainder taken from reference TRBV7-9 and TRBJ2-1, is DTGVSQNPRHKITKRGQNVTFRCDPISEHNRLYWYRQTLGQGPEFLTYFQNEAQLEKSRLLSDRFSAERPKGSFSTLEIQRTEQGDSAMYLCASSSNEQFFGPGTRLTVL.

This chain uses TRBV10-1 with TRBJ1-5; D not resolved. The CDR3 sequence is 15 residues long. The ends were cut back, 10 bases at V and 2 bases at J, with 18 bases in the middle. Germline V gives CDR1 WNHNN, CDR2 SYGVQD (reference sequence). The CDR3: CANPHRCVGNQPQHF. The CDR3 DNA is TGCGCCAATCCTCACCGGTGTGTCGGCAATCAGCCCCAGCATTTT.

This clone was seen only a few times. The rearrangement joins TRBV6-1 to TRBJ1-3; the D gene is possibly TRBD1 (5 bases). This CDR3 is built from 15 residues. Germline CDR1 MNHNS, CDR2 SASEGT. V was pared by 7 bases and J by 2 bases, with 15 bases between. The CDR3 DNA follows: TGTGCCAGCACCTCGTCGGGGGGACCTGGAAACACCATATATTTT. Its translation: CASTSSGGPGNTIYF.

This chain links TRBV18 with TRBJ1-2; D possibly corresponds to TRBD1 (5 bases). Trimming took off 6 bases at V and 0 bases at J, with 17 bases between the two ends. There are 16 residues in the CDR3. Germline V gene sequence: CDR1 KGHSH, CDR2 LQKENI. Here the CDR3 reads CASSPSRDLTNYGYTF. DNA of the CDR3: TGTGCCAGCTCCCCATCTCGGGACCTGACTAACTATGGCTACACCTTC.

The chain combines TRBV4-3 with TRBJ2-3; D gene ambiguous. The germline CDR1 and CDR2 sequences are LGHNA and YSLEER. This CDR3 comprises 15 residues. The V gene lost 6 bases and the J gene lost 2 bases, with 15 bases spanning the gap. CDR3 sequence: CASSPPGSNTDTQYF. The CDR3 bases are TGCGCCAGCAGTCCCCCGGGCAGCAACACAGATACGCAGTATTTT.

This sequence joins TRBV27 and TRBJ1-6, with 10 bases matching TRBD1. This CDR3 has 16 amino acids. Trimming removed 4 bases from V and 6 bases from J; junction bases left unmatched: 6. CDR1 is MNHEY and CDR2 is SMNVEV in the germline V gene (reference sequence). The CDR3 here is CASSYLGTGANSPLHF. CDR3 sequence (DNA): TGTGCCAGCAGTTACCTTGGGACAGGGGCTAATTCACCCCTCCACTTT.

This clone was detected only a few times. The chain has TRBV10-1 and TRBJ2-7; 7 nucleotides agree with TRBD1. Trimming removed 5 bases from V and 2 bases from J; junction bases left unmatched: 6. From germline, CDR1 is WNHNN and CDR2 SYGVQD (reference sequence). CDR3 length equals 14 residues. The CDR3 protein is CASSLSGQPYEQYF. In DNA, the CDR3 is TGCGCCAGCAGTTTATCGGGACAGCCCTACGAGCAGTACTTC.